The source of this TCR beta chain is a study of cytomegalovirus exposure and HLA in healthy donors. Primers: 60 Vbeta forward and 13 Jbeta reverse. Method: immunoSEQ multiplex PCR; TCRdb's copy keeps in-frame clones and lacks some. The sample gives 120,000 or so clones, about three quarters of which show up once; about 3.4% is in the top ten. Findings and limits, study-wide: Presence/absence analysis assumed near-uniform sequencing depth across donors.

For this clone: Its target is unknown.

Sequencing input: PBMCs. The receptor's source is a man between 25 and 39 years old in good health and CMV-seronegative.

The CDR3 bases are TGTGCCAGCACCCCCGGAACTAGCGGATCCTACGAGCAGTACTTC. This translates into CASTPGTSGSYEQYF. V gene TRBV27 combines with J gene TRBJ2-7; TRBD2 matches 8 bases. CDR3 length equals 15 residues. Germline CDR1 is MNHEY and CDR2 is SMNVEV (reference sequence). J gave up 1 base and V 7 bases, and 9 bases lay outside the gene matches.